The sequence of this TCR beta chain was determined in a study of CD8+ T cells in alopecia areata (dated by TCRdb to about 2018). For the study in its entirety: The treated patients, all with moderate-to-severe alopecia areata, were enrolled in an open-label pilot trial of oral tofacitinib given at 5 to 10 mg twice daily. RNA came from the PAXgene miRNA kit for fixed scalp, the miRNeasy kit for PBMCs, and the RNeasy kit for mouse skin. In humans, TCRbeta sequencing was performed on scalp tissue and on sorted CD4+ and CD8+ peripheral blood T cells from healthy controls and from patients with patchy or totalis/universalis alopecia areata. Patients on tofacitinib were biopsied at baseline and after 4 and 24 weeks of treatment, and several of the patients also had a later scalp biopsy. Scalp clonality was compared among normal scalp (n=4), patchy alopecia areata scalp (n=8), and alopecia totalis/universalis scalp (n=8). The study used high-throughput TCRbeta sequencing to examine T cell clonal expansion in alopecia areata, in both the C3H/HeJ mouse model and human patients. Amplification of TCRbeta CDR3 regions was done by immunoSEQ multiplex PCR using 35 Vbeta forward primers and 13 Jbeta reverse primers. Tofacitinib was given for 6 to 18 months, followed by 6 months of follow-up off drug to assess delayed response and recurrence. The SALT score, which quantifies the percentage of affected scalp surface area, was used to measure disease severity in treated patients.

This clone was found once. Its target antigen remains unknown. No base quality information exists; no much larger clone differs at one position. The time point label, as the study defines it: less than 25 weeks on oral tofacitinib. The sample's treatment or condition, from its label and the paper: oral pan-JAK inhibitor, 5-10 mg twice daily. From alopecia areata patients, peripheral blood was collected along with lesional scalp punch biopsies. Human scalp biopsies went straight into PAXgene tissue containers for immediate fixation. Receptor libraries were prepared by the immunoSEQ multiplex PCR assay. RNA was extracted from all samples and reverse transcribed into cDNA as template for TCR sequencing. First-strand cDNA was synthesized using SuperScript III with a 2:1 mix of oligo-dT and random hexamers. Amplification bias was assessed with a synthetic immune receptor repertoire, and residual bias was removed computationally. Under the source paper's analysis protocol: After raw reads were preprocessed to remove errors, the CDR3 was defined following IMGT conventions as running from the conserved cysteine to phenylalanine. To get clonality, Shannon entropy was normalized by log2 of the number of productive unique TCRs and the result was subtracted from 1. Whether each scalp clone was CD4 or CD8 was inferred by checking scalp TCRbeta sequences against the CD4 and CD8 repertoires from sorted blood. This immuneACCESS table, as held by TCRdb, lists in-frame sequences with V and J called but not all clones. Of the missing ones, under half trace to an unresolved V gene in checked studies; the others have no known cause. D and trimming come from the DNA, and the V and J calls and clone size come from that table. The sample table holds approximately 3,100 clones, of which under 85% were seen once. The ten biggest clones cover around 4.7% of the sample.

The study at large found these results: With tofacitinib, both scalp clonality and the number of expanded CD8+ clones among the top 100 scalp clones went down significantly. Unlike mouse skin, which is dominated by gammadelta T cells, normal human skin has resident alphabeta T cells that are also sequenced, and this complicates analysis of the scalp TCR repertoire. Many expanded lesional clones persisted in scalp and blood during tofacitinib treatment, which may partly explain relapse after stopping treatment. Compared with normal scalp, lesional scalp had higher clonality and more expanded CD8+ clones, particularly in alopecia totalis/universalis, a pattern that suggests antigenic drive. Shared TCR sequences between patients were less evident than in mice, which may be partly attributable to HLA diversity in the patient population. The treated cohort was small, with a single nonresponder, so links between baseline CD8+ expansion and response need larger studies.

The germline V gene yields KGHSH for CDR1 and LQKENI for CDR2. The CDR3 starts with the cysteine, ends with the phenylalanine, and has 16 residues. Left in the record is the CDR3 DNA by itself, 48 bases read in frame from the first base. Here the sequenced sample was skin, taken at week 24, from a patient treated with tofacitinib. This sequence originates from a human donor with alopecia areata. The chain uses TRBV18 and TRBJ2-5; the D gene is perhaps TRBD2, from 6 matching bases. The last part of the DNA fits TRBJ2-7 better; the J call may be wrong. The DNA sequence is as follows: TGTGCCAGCTCACCACCTGGGAGGACTTCTACCTACGAGCAGTACTTC. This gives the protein CASSPPGRTSTYEQYF.